This T cell receptor (beta chain) was retrieved from a study of T cell responses to AZD1222 COVID-19 vaccine. The assay was immunoSEQ multiplex PCR, and TCRdb's table has in-frame clones only and misses some. The table has around 130,000 clones, 80% to 90% seen once. Regarding the study as a whole: Clonal diversity may have been underestimated, and the donors were mostly white British, with more females than males. Scientists sampled the repertoires only once the peak T cell response had passed. Vaccine-associated CD4 TCRs spanned spike, dominant at 160-218 and 743-854.

Points on this clone: Its cognate antigen is unknown. At the DNA level, this CDR3 is encoded by other sequences in the same sample as well.

The CDR3 consists of 15 residues. After removal of 3 bases from V and 3 bases from J, the junction contained 2 bases not matched to a gene. Germline values: CDR1 ENHRY, CDR2 SYGVKD. The TCR originated in an adult in good health. This chain connects TRBV10-3 to TRBJ2-7, with 13 bases that match TRBD2. This specimen consisted of peripheral blood, obtained on day 0 of AZD1222 vaccination. The CDR3 reads CAISEGTSGIYEQYF. The CDR3 coding sequence is TGTGCCATCAGTGAAGGGACTAGCGGGATCTACGAGCAGTACTTC.